Following are 4 T cell receptor beta chains from one sample sequenced in a study of blood T cell repertoires in COVID-19. Clones were sequenced by immunoSEQ multiplex PCR, and TCRdb holds only the in-frame ones, with some missing. The sample includes under 150,000 clones, approximately 88% of them seen just once. The sample consisted of peripheral blood. These receptors originate from a human donor in a cohort sampled during active COVID-19.

The gene calls are TRBV10-3 and TRBJ1-1, with D unresolved. This CDR3 comprises 12 residues. The germline gives CDR1 ENHRY, CDR2 SYGVKD. The V end was cut by 11 bases, the J end by 5 bases, with 15 bases between. The CDR3 DNA reads TGTGCCCCCCCACTAGGGAAGACTGAAGCTTTCTTT. This codes for CAPPLGKTEAFF.

The chain joins TRBV3-1 (or the pseudogene TRBV3-2) to TRBJ1-1; maybe TRBD1 (5 bases). The CDR3 sequence is 13 residues long. V lost 4 bases and J lost 4, with 10 bases in between. Germline values: CDR1 LGHDT, CDR2 YNNKEL (reference sequence). Here the CDR3 reads CASSPLGGTEAFF. CDR3 nucleotides: TGTGCCAGCAGCCCCCTGGGGGGCACTGAAGCTTTCTTT.

The chain recombines TRBV19 with TRBJ2-1; tentatively, D is TRBD2 (6 bases). Trimming stripped 5 bases from V and 1 base from J, with 15 bases between. The CDR3 totals 16 residues. Looked up from germline, CDR1 is LNHDA and CDR2 is SQIVND (reference sequence). Here the CDR3 reads CASSFLSGGSYNEQFF. In DNA, the CDR3 is TGTGCCAGTAGTTTCTTGTCCGGAGGGTCCTACAATGAGCAGTTCTTC. Together with reference TRBV19 and TRBJ2-1, the CDR3 gives the full variable domain: DGGITQSPKYLFRKEGQNVTLSCEQNLNHDAMYWYRQDPGQGLRLIYYSQIVNDFQKGDIAEGYSVSREKKESFPLTVTSAQKNPTAFYLCASSFLSGGSYNEQFFGPGTRLTVL.

The CDR3 protein is CASSSQVDRAQNQPQHF. The CDR3 DNA is TGTGCCAGCAGCTCCCAAGTCGACAGGGCCCAGAATCAGCCCCAGCATTTT. The rearrangement links TRBV7-8 to TRBJ1-5; 7 bases agree with TRBD1. This CDR3 is 17 amino acids long. The junction had 13 bases not matched to a gene; V was cut back by 4 bases and J by 4 bases. Germline V gives CDR1 SGHVS, CDR2 FQNEAQ.